This T cell receptor (beta chain) was observed in a study of OX40 agonist ivuxolimab in advanced cancers. Sequencing used immunoSEQ multiplex PCR; TCRdb keeps in-frame clones, though not all of them. Of more than 75,000 clones listed, around 83% are singletons. In this sample, this clone turned up once. The CDR3 consists of 14 residues. Trimming took 0 bases from V and 3 from J, leaving 9 bases between them. The germline CDR1 and CDR2 sequences are KGHSH and LQKENI. The chain links TRBV18 to TRBJ2-7, with D unclear. The sequences come from CD4+ or CD8+ T cells sorted from blood, collected in a trial of the OX40 agonist ivuxolimab. This TCR derives from an adult with an advanced solid tumor such as melanoma, head and neck, liver or kidney cancer. The CDR3 sequence: CASSPPSQDYEQYF. CDR3 coding DNA: TGTGCCAGCTCACCACCTTCACAAGACTACGAGCAGTACTTC.